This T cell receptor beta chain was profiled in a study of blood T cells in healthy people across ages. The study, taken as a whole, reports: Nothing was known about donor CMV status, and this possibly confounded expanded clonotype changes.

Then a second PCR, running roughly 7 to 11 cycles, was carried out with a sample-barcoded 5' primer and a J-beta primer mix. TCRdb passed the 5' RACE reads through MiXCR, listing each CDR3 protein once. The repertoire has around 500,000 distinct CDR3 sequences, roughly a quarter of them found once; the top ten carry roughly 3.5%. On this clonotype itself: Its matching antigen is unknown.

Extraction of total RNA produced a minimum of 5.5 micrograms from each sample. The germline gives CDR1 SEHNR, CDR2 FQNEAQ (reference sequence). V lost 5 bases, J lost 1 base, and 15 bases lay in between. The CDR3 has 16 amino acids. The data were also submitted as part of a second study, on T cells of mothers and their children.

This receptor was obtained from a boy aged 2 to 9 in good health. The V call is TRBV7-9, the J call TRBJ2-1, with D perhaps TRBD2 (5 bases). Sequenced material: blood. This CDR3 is CASSPGGPLSYNEQFF. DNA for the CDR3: TGTGCCAGCAGCCCCGGAGGTCCCTTATCCTACAATGAGCAGTTCTTC.